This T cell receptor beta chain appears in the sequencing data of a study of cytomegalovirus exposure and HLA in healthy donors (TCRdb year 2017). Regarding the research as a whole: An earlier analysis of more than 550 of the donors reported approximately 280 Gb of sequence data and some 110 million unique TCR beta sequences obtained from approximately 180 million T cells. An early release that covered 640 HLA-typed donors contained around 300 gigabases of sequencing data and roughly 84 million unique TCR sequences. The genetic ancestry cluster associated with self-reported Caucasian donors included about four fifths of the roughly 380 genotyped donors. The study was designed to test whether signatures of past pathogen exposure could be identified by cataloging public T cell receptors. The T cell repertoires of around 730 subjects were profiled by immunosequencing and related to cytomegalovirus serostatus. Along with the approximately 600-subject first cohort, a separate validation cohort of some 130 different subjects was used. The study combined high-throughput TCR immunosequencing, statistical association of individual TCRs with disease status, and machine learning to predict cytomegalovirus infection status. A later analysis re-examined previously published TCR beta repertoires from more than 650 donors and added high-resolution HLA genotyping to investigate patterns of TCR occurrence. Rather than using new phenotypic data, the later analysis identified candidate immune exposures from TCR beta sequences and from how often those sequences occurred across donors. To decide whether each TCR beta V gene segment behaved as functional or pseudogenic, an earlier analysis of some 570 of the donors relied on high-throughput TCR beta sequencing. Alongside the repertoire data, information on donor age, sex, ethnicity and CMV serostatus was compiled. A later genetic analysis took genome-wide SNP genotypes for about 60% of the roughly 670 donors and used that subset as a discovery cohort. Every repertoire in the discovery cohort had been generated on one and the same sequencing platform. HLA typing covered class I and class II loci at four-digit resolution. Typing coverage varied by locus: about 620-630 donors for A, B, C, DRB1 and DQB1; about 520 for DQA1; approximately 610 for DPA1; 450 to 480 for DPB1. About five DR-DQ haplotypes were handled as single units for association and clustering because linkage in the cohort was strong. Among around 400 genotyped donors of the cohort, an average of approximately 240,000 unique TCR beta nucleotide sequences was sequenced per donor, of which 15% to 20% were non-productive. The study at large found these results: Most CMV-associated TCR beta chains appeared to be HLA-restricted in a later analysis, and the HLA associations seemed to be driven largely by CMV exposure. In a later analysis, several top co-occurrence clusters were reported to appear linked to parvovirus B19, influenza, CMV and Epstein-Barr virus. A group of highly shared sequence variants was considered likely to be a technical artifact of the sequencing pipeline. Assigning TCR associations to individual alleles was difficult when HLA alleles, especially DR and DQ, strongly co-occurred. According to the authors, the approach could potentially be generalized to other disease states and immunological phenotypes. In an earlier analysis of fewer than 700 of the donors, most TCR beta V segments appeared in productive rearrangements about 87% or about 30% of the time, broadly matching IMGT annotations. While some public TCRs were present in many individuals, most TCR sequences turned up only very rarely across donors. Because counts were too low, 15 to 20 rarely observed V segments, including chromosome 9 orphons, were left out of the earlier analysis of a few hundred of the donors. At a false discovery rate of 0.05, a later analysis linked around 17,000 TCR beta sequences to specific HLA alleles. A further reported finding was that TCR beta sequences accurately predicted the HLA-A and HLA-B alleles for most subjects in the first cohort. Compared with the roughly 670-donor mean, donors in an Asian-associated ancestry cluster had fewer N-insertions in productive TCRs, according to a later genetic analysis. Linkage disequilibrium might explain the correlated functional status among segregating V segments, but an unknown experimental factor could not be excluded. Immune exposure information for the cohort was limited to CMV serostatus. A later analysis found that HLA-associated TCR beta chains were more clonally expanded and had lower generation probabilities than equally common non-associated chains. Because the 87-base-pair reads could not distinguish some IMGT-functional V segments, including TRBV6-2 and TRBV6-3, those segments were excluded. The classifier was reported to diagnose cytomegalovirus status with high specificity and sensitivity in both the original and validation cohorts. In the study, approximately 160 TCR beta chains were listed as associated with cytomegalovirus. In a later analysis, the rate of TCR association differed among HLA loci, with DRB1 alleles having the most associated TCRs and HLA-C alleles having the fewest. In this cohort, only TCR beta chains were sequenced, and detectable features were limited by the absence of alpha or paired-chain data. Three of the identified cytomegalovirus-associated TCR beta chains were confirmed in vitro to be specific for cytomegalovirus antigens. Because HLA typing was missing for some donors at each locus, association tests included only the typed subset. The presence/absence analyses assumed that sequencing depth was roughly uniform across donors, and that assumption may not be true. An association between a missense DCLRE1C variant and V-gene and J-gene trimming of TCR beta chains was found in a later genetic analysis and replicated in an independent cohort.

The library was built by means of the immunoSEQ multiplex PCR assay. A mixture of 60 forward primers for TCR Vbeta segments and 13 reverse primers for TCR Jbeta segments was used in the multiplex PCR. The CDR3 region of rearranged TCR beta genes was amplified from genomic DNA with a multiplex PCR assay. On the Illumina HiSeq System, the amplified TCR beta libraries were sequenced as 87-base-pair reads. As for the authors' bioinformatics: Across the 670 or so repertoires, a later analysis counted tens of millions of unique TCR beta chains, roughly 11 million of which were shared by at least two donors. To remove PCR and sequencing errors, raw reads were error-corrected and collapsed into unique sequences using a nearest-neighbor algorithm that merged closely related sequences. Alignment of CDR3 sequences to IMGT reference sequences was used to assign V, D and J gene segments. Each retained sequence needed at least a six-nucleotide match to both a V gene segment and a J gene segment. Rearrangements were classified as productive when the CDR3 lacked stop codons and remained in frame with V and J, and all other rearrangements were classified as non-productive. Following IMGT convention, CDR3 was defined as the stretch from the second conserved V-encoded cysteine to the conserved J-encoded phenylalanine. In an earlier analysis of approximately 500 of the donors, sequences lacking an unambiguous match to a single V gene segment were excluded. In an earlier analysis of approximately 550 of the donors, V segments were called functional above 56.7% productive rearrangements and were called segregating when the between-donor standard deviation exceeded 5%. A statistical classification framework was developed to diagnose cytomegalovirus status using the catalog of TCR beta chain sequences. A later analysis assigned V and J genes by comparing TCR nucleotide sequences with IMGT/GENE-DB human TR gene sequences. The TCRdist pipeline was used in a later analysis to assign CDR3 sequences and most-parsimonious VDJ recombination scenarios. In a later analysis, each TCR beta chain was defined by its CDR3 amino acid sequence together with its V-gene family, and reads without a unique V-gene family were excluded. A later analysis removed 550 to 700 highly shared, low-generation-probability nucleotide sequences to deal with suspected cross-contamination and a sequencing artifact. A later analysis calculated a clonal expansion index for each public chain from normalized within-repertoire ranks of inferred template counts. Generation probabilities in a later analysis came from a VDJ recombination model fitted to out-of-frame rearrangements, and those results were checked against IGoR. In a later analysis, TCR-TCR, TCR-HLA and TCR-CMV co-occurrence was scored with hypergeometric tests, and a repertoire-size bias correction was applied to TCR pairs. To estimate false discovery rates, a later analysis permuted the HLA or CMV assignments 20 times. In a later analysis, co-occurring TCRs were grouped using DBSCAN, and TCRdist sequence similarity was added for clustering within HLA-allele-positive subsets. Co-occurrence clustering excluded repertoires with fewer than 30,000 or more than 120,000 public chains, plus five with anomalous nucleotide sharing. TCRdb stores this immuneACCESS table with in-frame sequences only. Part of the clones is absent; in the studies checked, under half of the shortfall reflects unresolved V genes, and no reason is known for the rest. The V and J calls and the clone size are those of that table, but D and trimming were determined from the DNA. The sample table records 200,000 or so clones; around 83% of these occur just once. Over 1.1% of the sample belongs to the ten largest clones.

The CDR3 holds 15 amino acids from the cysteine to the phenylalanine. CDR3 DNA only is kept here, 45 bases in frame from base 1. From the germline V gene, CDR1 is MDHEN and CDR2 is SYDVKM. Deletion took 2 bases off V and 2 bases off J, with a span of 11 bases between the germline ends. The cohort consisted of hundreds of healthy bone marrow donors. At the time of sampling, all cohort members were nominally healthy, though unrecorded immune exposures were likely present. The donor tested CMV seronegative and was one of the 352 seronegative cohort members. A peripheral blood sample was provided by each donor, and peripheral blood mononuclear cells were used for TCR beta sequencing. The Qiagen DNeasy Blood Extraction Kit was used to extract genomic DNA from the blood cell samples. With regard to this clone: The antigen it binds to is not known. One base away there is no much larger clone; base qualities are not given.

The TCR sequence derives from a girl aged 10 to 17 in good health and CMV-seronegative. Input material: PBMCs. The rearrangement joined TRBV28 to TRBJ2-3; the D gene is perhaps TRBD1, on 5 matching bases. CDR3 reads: CASSLQGRYTDTQYF. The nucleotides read TGTGCCAGCAGTTTACAGGGCCGCTACACAGATACGCAGTATTTT. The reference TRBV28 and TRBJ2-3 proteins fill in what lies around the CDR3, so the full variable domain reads DVKVTQSSRYLVKRTGEKVFLECVQDMDHENMFWYRQDPGLGLRLIYFSYDVKMKEKGDIPEGYSVSREKKERFSLILESASTNQTSMYLCASSLQGRYTDTQYFGPGTRLTVL.